These 3 T cell receptor beta chains were all obtained from the same sample, sequenced in a study of OX40 agonist ivuxolimab in advanced cancers. Repertoires were generated with immunoSEQ multiplex PCR, while TCRdb's copy carries only in-frame clones and drops some. The sample includes over 60,000 clones, about nine tenths of them seen just once. The sample in question was CD4+ or CD8+ T cells sorted from blood, obtained in a trial of the OX40 agonist ivuxolimab. These receptor sequences come from an adult with an advanced solid tumor such as melanoma, head and neck, liver or kidney cancer.

This clone has only one observation. This sequence joins TRBV5-1 and TRBJ2-1, with 12 bases that match TRBD1. Germline V lookup: CDR1 SGHRS, CDR2 YFSETQ. The CDR3 has 17 residues. V lost 7 bases to trimming and J lost 2 bases; unmatched junction nucleotides: 10. Written as DNA, the CDR3 is TGCGCCAGCTCCGGGACAGGGGGCGATGGGGCCTACAATGAGCAGTTCTTC. Translated: CASSGTGGDGAYNEQFF.

The J gene is TRBJ2-3, the V gene TRBV19; TRBD1 or TRBD2 may be the D gene (5 bases each). The V and J ends lost 8 bases and 2 bases respectively, with 17 bases between them. The CDR3 has 15 amino acids. Germline-derived CDR1 and CDR2 are LNHDA and SQIVND (reference sequence). CDR3 nucleotides: TGTGCCAGTGGACCATGGGACGGAGCCACAGATACGCAGTATTTT. Protein product: CASGPWDGATDTQYF. Full variable domain (missing parts from reference TRBV19 and TRBJ2-3): DGGITQSPKYLFRKEGQNVTLSCEQNLNHDAMYWYRQDPGQGLRLIYYSQIVNDFQKGDIAEGYSVSREKKESFPLTVTSAQKNPTAFYLCASGPWDGATDTQYFGPGTRLTVL.

This chain uses TRBV19 with TRBJ1-3; D might be TRBD1 (6 bases). Trimming removed 1 base from V and 2 bases from J, with 21 bases in between. Germline-derived CDR1 and CDR2 are LNHDA and SQIVND (reference sequence). The CDR3 sequence is 19 residues long. CDR3 bases: TGTGCCAGTAGTATAGTTCGGGGGCGCAGCCCAGGACCTGGAAACACCATATATTTT. Amino acid sequence: CASSIVRGRSPGPGNTIYF.